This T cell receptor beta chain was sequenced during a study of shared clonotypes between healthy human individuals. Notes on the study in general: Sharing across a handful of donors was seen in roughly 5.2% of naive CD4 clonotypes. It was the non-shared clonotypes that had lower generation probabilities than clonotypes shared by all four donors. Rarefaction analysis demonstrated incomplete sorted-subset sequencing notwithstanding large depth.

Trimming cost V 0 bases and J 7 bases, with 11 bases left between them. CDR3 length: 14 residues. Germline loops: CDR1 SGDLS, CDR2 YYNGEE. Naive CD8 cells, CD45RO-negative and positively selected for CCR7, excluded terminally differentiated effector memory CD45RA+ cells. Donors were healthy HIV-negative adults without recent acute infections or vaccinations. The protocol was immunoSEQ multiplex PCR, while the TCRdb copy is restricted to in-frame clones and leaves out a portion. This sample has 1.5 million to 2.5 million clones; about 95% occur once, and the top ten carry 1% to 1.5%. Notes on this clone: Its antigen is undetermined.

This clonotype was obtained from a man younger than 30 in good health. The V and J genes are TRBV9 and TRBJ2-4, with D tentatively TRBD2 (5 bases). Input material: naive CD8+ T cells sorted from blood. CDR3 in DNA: TGTGCCAGCAGCGTAGGAGGAGCGGATAACATTCAGTACTTC. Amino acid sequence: CASSVGGADNIQYF.